This passage covers 30 T cell receptor beta chains from one sample sequenced in a study of OX40 agonist ivuxolimab in advanced cancers. Sequencing was performed with immunoSEQ multiplex PCR; in TCRdb, only in-frame clones are kept and a portion is missing. The profile shows 55,000 to 60,000 clones, around four fifths of them singletons. The sequencing here drew on CD4+ or CD8+ T cells sorted from blood, taken in a trial of the OX40 agonist ivuxolimab. All receptors derive from an adult with an advanced solid tumor such as melanoma, head and neck, liver or kidney cancer.

The J gene is TRBJ1-1, the V gene TRBV7-3; D is uncertain. V was clipped by 5 bases and J by 2 bases, with 15 bases between them. Looked up from germline, CDR1 is SGHTA and CDR2 is FQGTGA. The CDR3 length is 15 residues. The CDR3 spells CASSQSGRFNTEAFF. The CDR3 DNA follows: TGTGCCAGCAGCCAATCTGGAAGGTTTAACACTGAAGCTTTCTTT.

V is TRBV27 and J is TRBJ1-6; TRBD1 might be the D (5 bases). Trimming stripped 8 bases from V and 7 bases from J, with 21 bases between. Germline CDR1 reads MNHEY; CDR2 reads SMNVEV (reference sequence). This CDR3 region has 16 residues. The chain's CDR3 is CASSPRPTGLNSPLHF. CDR3 nucleotide sequence: TGTGCCAGCTCCCCGAGACCCACAGGTCTAAATTCACCCCTCCACTTT.

The gene calls are TRBV6-1 and TRBJ1-5; D may be TRBD1 (5 bases). The CDR3 consists of 14 residues. Trimming took off 5 bases at V and 6 bases at J, with 14 bases between the two ends. CDR1 and CDR2 from the germline V gene are MNHNS and SASEGT. CDR3 bases: TGTGCCAGCAGTACGACAGAGGGTTTTCAGCCCCAGCATTTT. This codes for CASSTTEGFQPQHF.

The V call is TRBV7-3, the J call TRBJ1-1, with a possible D match to TRBD1 (5 bases). The CDR3 covers 13 residues. CDR1 is SGHTA and CDR2 is FQGTGA in the germline V gene. The V end was cut by 4 bases, the J end by 4 bases, with 10 bases between. CDR3 DNA: TGTGCCAGCAGCTCGGGACGGCTCACTGAAGCTTTCTTT. Translation gives CASSSGRLTEAFF.

This chain uses TRBV5-4 with TRBJ2-3; 9 bases fit TRBD2. Germline-derived CDR1 and CDR2 are SGHNT and YYREEE (reference sequence). This CDR3 has 16 residues. With V trimmed by 1 base and J by 0 bases, 3 bases remained unmatched. Here the CDR3 reads CASSLSAGGSTDTQYF. Here the CDR3 DNA reads TGTGCCAGCAGCTTGAGCGCGGGGGGGAGCACAGATACGCAGTATTTT.

The chain uses TRBV2 and TRBJ2-4, with 12 bases aligning to TRBD1. CDR1 SNHLY and CDR2 FYNNEI come from the germline V gene. CDR3 size: 15 residues. J was trimmed by 5 bases and V by 10 bases; bases with no gene match: 9. This chain's CDR3 is CATQRDRGPENIQYF. The DNA of the CDR3 is TGTGCCACTCAACGGGACAGGGGGCCTGAAAACATTCAGTACTTC.

The gene calls are TRBV19 and TRBJ2-6; D perhaps matches TRBD2 (6 bases). V was trimmed by 7 bases and J by 4 bases, leaving 17 bases between them. The CDR3 runs to 16 residues. CDR1 LNHDA and CDR2 SQIVND come from the germline V gene (reference sequence). The CDR3 loop is CASNGGKQKGANVLTF. The DNA for the CDR3 is TGTGCCAGTAACGGAGGGAAGCAGAAAGGGGCCAACGTCCTGACTTTC.

The rearrangement uses TRBV10-3 and TRBJ2-2, with 10 bases identical to TRBD1. Trimming removed 6 bases from V and 6 bases from J; junction bases left unmatched: 7. CDR1 and CDR2 from the germline V gene are ENHRY and SYGVKD. The CDR3 is 15 amino acids. The CDR3 DNA sequence: TGTGCCATCAGGGAAGGACAGGGGGAATCCGGGGAGCTGTTTTTT. This translates into CAIREGQGESGELFF.

The chain combines TRBV19 with TRBJ1-3; D perhaps matches TRBD1 (5 bases). Germline CDR1 reads LNHDA; CDR2 reads SQIVND (reference sequence). V lost 7 bases and J 0 bases, leaving 10 bases between the germline ends. This CDR3 is built from 14 residues. The CDR3 protein is CASKDTPSGNTIYF. CDR3 DNA sequence: TGTGCCAGTAAGGACACTCCCTCTGGAAACACCATATATTTT.

V gene TRBV6-5 combines with J gene TRBJ1-1; no clear D gene. The ends were cut back, 6 bases at V and 0 bases at J, with 11 bases in the middle. Per the germline V gene, CDR1 is MNHEY and CDR2 is SVGAGI. CDR3 size: 14 residues. DNA for the CDR3: TGTGCCAGCAGGAAGCAGAGGGTGAACACTGAAGCTTTCTTT. It specifies CASRKQRVNTEAFF.

The DNA for the CDR3 is TGTGCCAGCAGTCGGGGGGGCTCAAACACCATATATTTT. This codes for CASSRGGSNTIYF. This chain links TRBV6-5 with TRBJ1-3, with D perhaps matching TRBD1 (6 bases). The CDR3 contains 13 residues. CDR1 and CDR2 (germline): MNHEY, SVGAGI. V was clipped by 5 bases and J by 6 bases, with 11 bases between them.

This rearrangement joins TRBV11-1 to TRBJ1-2; D unclear. V lost 6 bases and J 0 bases, leaving 14 bases between the germline ends. Per the germline V gene, CDR1 is SGHAT and CDR2 is FQDESV (reference sequence). The CDR3 is made up of 15 amino acids. This CDR3 reads CASRPSGGSNYGYTF. DNA of the CDR3: TGTGCCAGCAGACCGAGTGGCGGCTCTAACTATGGCTACACCTTC. The full variable domain, completed using reference TRBV11-1 and TRBJ1-2, is EAEVAQSPRYKITEKSQAVAFWCDPISGHATLYWYRQILGQGPELLVQFQDESVVDDSQLPKDRFSAERLKGVDSTLKIQPAELGDSAMYLCASRPSGGSNYGYTFGSGTRLTVV.

The rearrangement links TRBV10-3 to TRBJ2-1; 8 bases match TRBD2. The germline V gene has CDR1 ENHRY and CDR2 SYGVKD. Germline trimming cut 10 bases from V and 2 bases from J; bases unmatched to any gene: 7. This CDR3 is built from 14 residues. CDR3: CATKREKTYNEQFF. CDR3 in DNA: TGTGCCACCAAGCGGGAGAAGACCTACAATGAGCAGTTCTTC.

The genes are TRBV7-2 and TRBJ2-7; D call uncertain. In germline, CDR1 is SGHTA, CDR2 FQGNSA. Trimming removed 1 base from V and 3 bases from J, with 4 bases in between. This CDR3 spans 12 amino acids. The DNA for the CDR3 is TGTGCCAGCAGCTTAGTAAACTACGAGCAGTACTTC. Its translation: CASSLVNYEQYF.

The rearrangement uses TRBV7-2 and TRBJ2-7; no definite D call. The CDR3 covers 13 residues. Germline V CDR1 and CDR2: SGHTA, FQGNSA. The V end was cut by 1 base, the J end by 5 bases, with 9 bases between. This CDR3 is CASSLVGSHEQYF. The DNA of the CDR3 is TGTGCCAGCAGCTTAGTAGGGTCCCACGAGCAGTACTTC.

CDR3 sequence (DNA): TGTGCCAGCAGCCCCCGGGACAGGGACCACAATGAGCAGTTCTTC. The encoded protein is CASSPRDRDHNEQFF. The V gene is TRBV7-8, the J gene TRBJ2-1, with TRBD1 identical over 9 bases. Germline values: CDR1 SGHVS, CDR2 FQNEAQ. Trimming at V came to 5 bases and at J to 5 bases, leaving 7 bases not matched to a gene. There are 15 residues in the CDR3.

This chain links TRBV29-1 with TRBJ2-2; TRBD1 aligns across 10 bases. This CDR3 is built from 13 residues. CDR1 and CDR2 from the germline V gene are SQVTM and ANQGSEA. V was pared by 6 bases and J by 5 bases, with 3 bases of the junction left unmatched. CDR3 in amino acids: CSVGQGRTGELFF. CDR3 DNA: TGCAGCGTGGGACAGGGGAGGACCGGGGAGCTGTTTTTT.

This clone was observed a single time. The chain carries TRBV5-1 and TRBJ2-1, with D perhaps TRBD1 (7 bases). Trimming removed 5 bases at V and 9 bases at J, with 18 bases between. From germline, CDR1 is SGHRS and CDR2 YFSETQ. The CDR3 covers 14 residues. The CDR3 DNA is TGCGCCAGCAGTGGGACAGCGGGTACAGTTGAGCAGTTCTTC. Translation gives CASSGTAGTVEQFF.

The CDR3 reads CASSESGGGTDTQYF. Here the CDR3 DNA reads TGTGCCAGCAGCGAGAGCGGGGGGGGAACAGATACGCAGTATTTT. The chain employs TRBV9 and TRBJ2-3; TRBD2 matches 10 bases. This CDR3 region has 15 residues. The V and J ends lost 3 bases and 3 bases, in that order; junction bases with no gene match: 4. Germline V gives CDR1 SGDLS, CDR2 YYNGEE.

The V call is TRBV2, the J call TRBJ2-1; D possibly matches TRBD1 or TRBD2 (5 bases each). The ends were cut back, 8 bases at V and 2 bases at J, with 16 bases in the middle. CDR1 and CDR2 from the germline V gene are SNHLY and FYNNEI. The CDR3 extends over 15 amino acids. CDR3 sequence: CASGAPQGAYNEQFF. In nucleotides, the CDR3 is TGTGCCAGCGGGGCGCCGCAGGGAGCCTACAATGAGCAGTTCTTC.

A few counts support this clone. This rearrangement joins TRBV6-6 to TRBJ2-7; D might be TRBD1 (6 bases). V gave up 6 bases and J gave up 7 bases, with 22 bases separating them. CDR1 is MNHNY and CDR2 is SVGAGI in the germline V gene (reference sequence). The CDR3 covers 15 residues. The CDR3 here is CASSPTGRTAYEQYF. The CDR3 DNA is TGTGCCAGCAGCCCGACAGGCAGGACGGCTTATGAGCAGTACTTC.

J is TRBJ1-1 and V is TRBV4-3; maybe TRBD1 (6 bases). This CDR3 has 15 amino acids. The V end lost 0 bases, the J end lost 1 base, and 9 bases lay between the germline ends. Germline assignment: CDR1 LGHNA and CDR2 YSLEER. CDR3: CASSQEPGANTEAFF. The CDR3 DNA reads as TGCGCCAGCAGCCAAGAACCGGGGGCGAACACTGAAGCTTTCTTT.

The gene calls are TRBV19 and TRBJ1-1, with D perhaps matching TRBD1 (6 bases). CDR3 size: 14 residues. V was trimmed by 6 bases and J by 0 bases, leaving 11 bases between them. Germline CDR1 and CDR2: LNHDA and SQIVND (reference sequence). The CDR3 loop reads CASRTGALNTEAFF. The CDR3 DNA follows: TGTGCCAGTAGAACGGGGGCGTTGAACACTGAAGCTTTCTTT.

The chain combines TRBV7-3 with TRBJ2-1; possibly TRBD1 or TRBD2 for D (5 bases each). V was clipped by 3 bases and J by 5 bases, with 11 bases between them. The length of the CDR3 is 14 residues. Germline assignment: CDR1 SGHTA and CDR2 FQGTGA. The CDR3: CASSFGTEHNEQFF. The DNA of the CDR3 is TGTGCCAGCAGCTTTGGGACCGAGCACAATGAGCAGTTCTTC.

DNA for the CDR3: TGTGCCAGCAGCTTATCTGGGGCCAACGTCCTGACTTTC. This codes for CASSLSGANVLTF. The chain has TRBV5-4 and TRBJ2-6; D is unresolved. The germline CDR1 and CDR2 sequences are SGHNT and YYREEE (reference sequence). V lost 2 bases to trimming and J lost 1 base, with 1 base between them. The CDR3 extends over 13 amino acids.

The chain couples TRBV19 to TRBJ2-1; 16 nucleotides match TRBD2. The germline CDR1 and CDR2 sequences are LNHDA and SQIVND (reference sequence). V gave up 3 bases and J gave up 7 bases; unmatched junction bases: 9. This CDR3 has 18 residues. The CDR3 loop is CASSIQGLAGGKPNEQFF. CDR3 nucleotide sequence: TGTGCCAGTAGTATCCAGGGACTAGCGGGGGGGAAACCAAATGAGCAGTTCTTC.

The chain carries TRBV6-5 and TRBJ1-6, with D unresolved. CDR1 and CDR2 from the germline V gene are MNHEY and SVGAGI. V lost 4 bases to trimming and J lost 10 bases, with 14 bases between them. CDR3 length: 14 amino acids. In DNA, the CDR3 is TGTGCCAGCAGTTTGCGAGCAGGAGACTCACCCCTCCACTTT. This gives the protein CASSLRAGDSPLHF.

A few counts support this clone. The chain employs TRBV2 and TRBJ1-5, with 7 bases that match TRBD1. The CDR3 contains 14 residues. With 6 bases clipped from V and 5 bases from J, the junction kept 7 bases outside the gene matches. Per germline, CDR1 SNHLY and CDR2 FYNNEI. CDR3 in amino acids: CASSQGGRDQPQHF. The CDR3 DNA sequence: TGTGCCAGCAGCCAGGGGGGGAGAGATCAGCCCCAGCATTTT.

The V gene is TRBV14, the J gene TRBJ2-7, with 7 nucleotides matching TRBD1. After removal of 5 bases from V and 6 bases from J, the junction contained 7 bases not matched to a gene. The CDR3 loop spans 13 amino acids. Germline CDR1 and CDR2: SGHDN and FVKESK. Written as DNA, the CDR3 is TGTGCCAGCAGCGGCCGGGACAGACTCGAGCAGTACTTC. It codes for CASSGRDRLEQYF.

As for this clone: One end of the junction is discordant with germline, which a read error may explain. V gene TRBV27 combines with J gene TRBJ2-1; the D gene is possibly TRBD1 (5 bases). This CDR3 has 12 residues. Germline V gene data show CDR1 as MNHEY and CDR2 as SMNVEV (reference sequence). CDR3 DNA: TGTGCCAGCAGTGACCAGGGCAATAAGCAGTTCTTC. Amino acid sequence: CASSDQGNKQFF.